Listed below are T cell receptor beta chains from one sample, sequenced in a study of beta chain features in type 1 diabetes. Repertoires were generated with immunoSEQ multiplex PCR, while TCRdb's copy carries only in-frame clones and drops some. In the table there are more than 300,000 clones, 8% of which are singletons. What was sequenced was central memory CD4+ T cells from blood. The receptor set was obtained from a woman aged 18-35 years in good health. Each CDR3 is given with its conserved first and last residue. D genes are given only for firm matches. Where a row states a size, it is once, few, many or the class of an expanded clone; other rows omit it.

abundance: few; v_gene: TRBV6-1; j_gene: TRBJ2-1; d_gene: -; CDR3aa: CASRLDQYNEQFF; CDR3nt: TGTGCCAGCAGATTAGACCAGTACAATGAGCAGTTCTTC
abundance: -; v_gene: TRBV7-8; j_gene: TRBJ2-3; d_gene: -; CDR3aa: CASSPGITSTDTQYF; CDR3nt: TGTGCCAGCAGCCCCGGGATTACTAGCACAGATACGCAGTATTTT
abundance: few; v_gene: TRBV7-9; j_gene: TRBJ1-2; d_gene: -; CDR3aa: CASSLQGKANYGYTF; CDR3nt: TGTGCCAGCAGCTTACAGGGGAAGGCTAACTATGGCTACACCTTC
abundance: -; v_gene: TRBV11-3; j_gene: TRBJ2-1; d_gene: -; CDR3aa: CASSLGGNYNEQFF; CDR3nt: TGTGCCAGCAGCTTGGGCGGGAATTACAATGAGCAGTTCTTC
abundance: -; v_gene: TRBV7-8; j_gene: TRBJ2-3; d_gene: -; CDR3aa: CASNQGPGTDTQYF; CDR3nt: TGTGCCAGCAACCAAGGACCCGGAACAGATACGCAGTATTTT
abundance: few; v_gene: TRBV7-2; j_gene: TRBJ1-2; d_gene: -; CDR3aa: CASSPAGTGNGYTF; CDR3nt: TGTGCCAGCAGCCCCGCTGGGACGGGGAATGGCTACACCTTC
abundance: -; v_gene: TRBV11-2; j_gene: TRBJ2-2; d_gene: TRBD2; CDR3aa: CASSLGLAAFGAGELFF; CDR3nt: TGTGCCAGCAGCTTGGGCCTAGCGGCCTTTGGAGCCGGGGAGCTGTTTTTT
abundance: few; v_gene: TRBV10-3; j_gene: TRBJ2-1; d_gene: TRBD1; CDR3aa: CAISGRTGDDEQFF; CDR3nt: TGTGCCATCAGTGGGCGAACAGGGGATGATGAGCAGTTCTTC
abundance: few; v_gene: TRBV5-6; j_gene: TRBJ2-1; d_gene: -; CDR3aa: CASSLGTVDEQFF; CDR3nt: TGTGCCAGCAGCTTGGGGACTGTGGATGAGCAGTTCTTC
abundance: -; v_gene: TRBV9; j_gene: TRBJ1-1; d_gene: -; CDR3aa: CASSVERAGTEAFF; CDR3nt: TGTGCCAGCAGCGTAGAGAGGGCGGGCACTGAAGCTTTCTTT
abundance: many; v_gene: TRBV6-6; j_gene: TRBJ2-3; d_gene: -; CDR3aa: CASSYGTGSSTDTQYF; CDR3nt: TGTGCCAGCAGTTACGGAACAGGGTCTAGCACAGATACGCAGTATTTT
abundance: once; v_gene: TRBV7-7; j_gene: TRBJ2-1; d_gene: TRBD2; CDR3aa: CASSLGTSSGNEQFF; CDR3nt: TGTGCTAGCAGCTTGGGGACTAGTTCTGGAAATGAGCAGTTCTTC
abundance: -; v_gene: TRBV9; j_gene: TRBJ2-6; d_gene: -; CDR3aa: CASSAVGSGANVLTF; CDR3nt: TGTGCCAGCAGCGCAGTGGGGTCTGGGGCCAACGTCCTGACTTTC
abundance: few; v_gene: TRBV10-3; j_gene: TRBJ2-2; d_gene: TRBD2; CDR3aa: CAIGLAGPASGELFF; CDR3nt: TGTGCCATCGGACTAGCGGGGCCGGCTAGCGGGGAGCTGTTTTTT
abundance: few; v_gene: TRBV9; j_gene: TRBJ2-7; d_gene: -; CDR3aa: CASSVKAGRGGEQYF; CDR3nt: TGTGCCAGCAGCGTAAAGGCGGGTAGAGGCGGAGAGCAGTACTTC
abundance: -; v_gene: TRBV7-3; j_gene: TRBJ2-1; d_gene: -; CDR3aa: CASSLRLAANEQFF; CDR3nt: TGTGCCAGCAGCTTAAGGTTAGCGGCCAATGAGCAGTTCTTC
abundance: -; v_gene: TRBV6-4; j_gene: TRBJ2-7; d_gene: TRBD1; CDR3aa: CASRGQGTYAQYF; CDR3nt: TGTGCCAGTCGAGGACAGGGGACCTACGCGCAGTACTTC
abundance: many; v_gene: TRBV5-5; j_gene: TRBJ1-2; d_gene: -; CDR3aa: CASSLTPEDGYTF; CDR3nt: TGTGCCAGCAGCTTGACGCCCGAGGATGGCTACACCTTC
abundance: many; v_gene: TRBV5-6; j_gene: TRBJ2-7; d_gene: -; CDR3aa: CASSATIDPRKGYEQYF; CDR3nt: TGTGCCAGCAGCGCGACTATAGACCCAAGGAAGGGCTACGAGCAGTACTTC
abundance: few; v_gene: TRBV7-2; j_gene: TRBJ2-5; d_gene: -; CDR3aa: CASSLAQKETQYF; CDR3nt: TGTGCCAGCAGCTTAGCCCAGAAAGAGACCCAGTACTTC